This T cell receptor (beta chain) was recovered during a study of T cells after yellow fever vaccination. This clonotype was seen ten or more times. The antigen remains unidentified. It was through 5'RACE template switching that TCR cDNA was made, with a universal primer site and UMIs added. TCRdb reanalysed the 5' RACE reads using MiXCR and keeps one entry per CDR3 protein. This table holds about 99,000 distinct CDR3 sequences, 5.8% found once. Notes on the study in general: In post-booster samples, most primary-vaccination clones reappeared (approximately 96% CD4, nearly 90% CD8). Clonotypes appearing in both CD4 and CD8 compartments existed, and their share was small. Contamination of FACS-sorted repertoires by abundant clonotypes from the bulk population could occur.

Deletions cut 3 bases from V and 5 bases from J, with 3 bases between. This CDR3 region has 11 residues. The V and J genes are TRBV12-3 or TRBV12-4 and TRBJ2-3, with D unresolved. The TCR originated in a man younger than 35 who received the YFV17D yellow fever vaccine. This material consisted of CD8+ T cells sorted from PBMCs, taken 10 days after the yellow fever booster vaccination. CDR3 region: CASSFRDTQYF. CDR3 DNA: TGTGCCAGCAGTTTCAGAGATACGCAGTATTTT.